The entry below gives a single TCR beta chain sequence along with its context. Donors showed nominal health when sampled, although they likely had unrecorded immune exposures. These data come from a study of cytomegalovirus exposure and HLA in healthy donors. The PCR used 60 Vbeta and 13 Jbeta primers. The assay was immunoSEQ multiplex PCR, and TCRdb's table has in-frame clones only and misses some. The sample carries approximately 290,000 clones, 80% recorded once. From germline, CDR1 is MNHNS and CDR2 SASEGT. CDR3 length equals 13 residues. V lost 7 bases and J 0 bases, leaving 8 bases between the germline ends.

This chain connects TRBV6-1 to TRBJ2-3; the D gene is possibly TRBD2 (5 bases). This receptor was identified in a girl aged 2 to 9 in good health and CMV-seronegative. Sequencing was carried out using PBMCs. CDR3 coding DNA: TGTGCCAGCACCTGGACTAGCACAGATACGCAGTATTTT. Protein sequence: CASTWTSTDTQYF.